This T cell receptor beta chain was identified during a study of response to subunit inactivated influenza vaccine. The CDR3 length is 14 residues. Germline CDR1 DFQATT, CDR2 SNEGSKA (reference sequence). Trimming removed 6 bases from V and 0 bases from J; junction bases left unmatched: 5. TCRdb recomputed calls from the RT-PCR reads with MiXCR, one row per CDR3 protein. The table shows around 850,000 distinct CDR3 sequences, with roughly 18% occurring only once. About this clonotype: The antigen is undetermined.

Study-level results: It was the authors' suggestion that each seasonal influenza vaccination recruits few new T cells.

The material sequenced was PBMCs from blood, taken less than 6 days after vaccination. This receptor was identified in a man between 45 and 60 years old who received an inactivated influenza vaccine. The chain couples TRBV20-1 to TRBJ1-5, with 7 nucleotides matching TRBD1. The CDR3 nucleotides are TGCAGTGCCACCAGGGGGGCTAGCAATCAGCCCCAGCATTTT. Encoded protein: CSATRGASNQPQHF.